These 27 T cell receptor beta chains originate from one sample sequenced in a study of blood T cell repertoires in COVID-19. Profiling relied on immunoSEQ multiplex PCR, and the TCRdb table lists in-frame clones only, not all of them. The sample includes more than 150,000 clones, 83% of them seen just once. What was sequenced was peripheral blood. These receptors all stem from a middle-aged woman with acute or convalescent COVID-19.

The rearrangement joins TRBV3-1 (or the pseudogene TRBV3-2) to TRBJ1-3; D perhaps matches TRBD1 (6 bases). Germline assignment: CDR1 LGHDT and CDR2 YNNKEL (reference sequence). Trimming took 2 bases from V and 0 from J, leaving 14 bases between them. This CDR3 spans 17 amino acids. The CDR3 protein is CASSQRTGPLSGNTIYF. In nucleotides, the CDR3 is TGTGCCAGCAGCCAACGAACAGGGCCCCTCTCTGGAAACACCATATATTTT.

The CDR3 region has the DNA TGTGCCAGCAGCAAAGTTTGTAACAGGGGGAAAGAAAAACTGTTTTTT. Translating gives CASSKVCNRGKEKLFF. The chain combines TRBV21-1 with TRBJ1-4; the listed D gene, TRBD1, was not tested against the DNA. TRBV21-1 is recorded as a pseudogene. This CDR3 region has 16 residues.

The CDR3 DNA sequence: TGTGCCAGCAGTGCCCTGGGAGGGGGTTACAATGAGCAGTTCTTC. Protein product: CASSALGGGYNEQFF. The V call is TRBV6-4, the J call TRBJ2-1; perhaps TRBD2 as D (7 bases). Trimming left V 4 bases short and J 4 bases short, with 14 bases between. This CDR3 is 15 amino acids long. Germline loops: CDR1 MRHNA, CDR2 SNTAGT.

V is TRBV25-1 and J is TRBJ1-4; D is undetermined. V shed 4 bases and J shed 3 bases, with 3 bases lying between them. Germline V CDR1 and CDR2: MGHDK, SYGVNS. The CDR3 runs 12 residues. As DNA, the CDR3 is TGTGCCAGCAGTGCGTCTAATGAAAAACTGTTTTTT. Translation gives CASSASNEKLFF.

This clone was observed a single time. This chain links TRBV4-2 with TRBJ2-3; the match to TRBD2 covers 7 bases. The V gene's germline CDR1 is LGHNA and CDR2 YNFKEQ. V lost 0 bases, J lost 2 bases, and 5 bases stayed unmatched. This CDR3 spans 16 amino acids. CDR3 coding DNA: TGTGCCAGCAGCCAAGATTCAGCGGGGAACACAGATACGCAGTATTTT. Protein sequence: CASSQDSAGNTDTQYF.

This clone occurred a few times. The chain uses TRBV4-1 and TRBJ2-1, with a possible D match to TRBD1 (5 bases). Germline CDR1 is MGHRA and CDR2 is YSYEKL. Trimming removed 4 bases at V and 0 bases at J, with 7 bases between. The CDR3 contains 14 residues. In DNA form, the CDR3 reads TGCGCCAGCAGCCTCGACAGCTCCTACAATGAGCAGTTCTTC. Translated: CASSLDSSYNEQFF.

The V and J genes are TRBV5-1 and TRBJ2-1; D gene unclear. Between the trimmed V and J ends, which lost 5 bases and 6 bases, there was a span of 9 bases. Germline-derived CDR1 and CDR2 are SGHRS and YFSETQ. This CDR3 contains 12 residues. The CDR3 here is CASRFTANEQFF. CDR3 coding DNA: TGCGCCAGCAGATTTACAGCCAATGAGCAGTTCTTC.

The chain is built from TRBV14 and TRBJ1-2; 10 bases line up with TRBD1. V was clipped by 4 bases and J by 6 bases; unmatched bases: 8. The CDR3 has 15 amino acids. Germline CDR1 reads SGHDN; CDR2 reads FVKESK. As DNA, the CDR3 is TGTGCCAGCAGCCTACAGACAGGGGGCGAAGATGGCTACACCTTC. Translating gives CASSLQTGGEDGYTF.

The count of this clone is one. DNA for the CDR3: TGTGCCAGCAGCTTAGGGGTCGGTAGGGGGATCCTTAATTCACCCCTCCACTTT. Translating it yields CASSLGVGRGILNSPLHF. The V call is TRBV7-2, the J call TRBJ1-6; D might be TRBD1 (6 bases). The CDR3 runs 18 residues. V lost 1 base and J lost 6, with 19 bases in between. From germline, CDR1 is SGHTA and CDR2 FQGNSA.

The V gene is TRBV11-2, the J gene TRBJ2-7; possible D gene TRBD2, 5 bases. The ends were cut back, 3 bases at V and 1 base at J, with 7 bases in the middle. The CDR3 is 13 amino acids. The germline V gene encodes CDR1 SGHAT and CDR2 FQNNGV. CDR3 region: CASSFGGSYEQYF. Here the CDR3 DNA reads TGTGCCAGCAGCTTCGGCGGGTCCTACGAGCAGTACTTC.

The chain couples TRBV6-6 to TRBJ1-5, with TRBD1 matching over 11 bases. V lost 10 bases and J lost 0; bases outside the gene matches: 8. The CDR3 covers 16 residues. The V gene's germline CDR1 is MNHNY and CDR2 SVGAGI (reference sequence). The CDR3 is CATRDRGSGSNQPQHF. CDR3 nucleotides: TGTGCCACCCGGGACAGGGGGTCGGGTAGCAATCAGCCCCAGCATTTT.

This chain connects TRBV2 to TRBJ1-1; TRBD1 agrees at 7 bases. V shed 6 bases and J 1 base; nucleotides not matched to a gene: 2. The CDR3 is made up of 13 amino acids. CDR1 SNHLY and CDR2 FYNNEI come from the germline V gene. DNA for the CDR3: TGTGCCAGCAGGCGGGACAGGAACACTGAAGCTTTCTTT. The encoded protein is CASRRDRNTEAFF.

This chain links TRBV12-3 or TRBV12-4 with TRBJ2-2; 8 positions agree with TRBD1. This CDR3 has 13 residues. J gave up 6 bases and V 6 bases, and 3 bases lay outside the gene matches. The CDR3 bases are TGTGCCAGCAGGGGACAGGACTCCGGGGAGCTGTTTTTT. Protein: CASRGQDSGELFF.

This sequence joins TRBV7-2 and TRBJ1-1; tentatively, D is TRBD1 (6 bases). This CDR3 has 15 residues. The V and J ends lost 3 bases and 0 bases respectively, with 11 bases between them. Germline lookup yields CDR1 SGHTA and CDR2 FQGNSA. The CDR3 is CASSLDGGLNTEAFF. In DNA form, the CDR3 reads TGTGCCAGCAGCTTGGATGGGGGCTTGAACACTGAAGCTTTCTTT.

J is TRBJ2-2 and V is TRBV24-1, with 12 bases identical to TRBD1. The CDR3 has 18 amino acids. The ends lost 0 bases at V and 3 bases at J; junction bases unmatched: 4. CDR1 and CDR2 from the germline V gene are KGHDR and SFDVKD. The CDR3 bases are TGTGCCACCAGTGATTTGGGGACAGGGGGCATGGACACCGGGGAGCTGTTTTTT. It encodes CATSDLGTGGMDTGELFF.

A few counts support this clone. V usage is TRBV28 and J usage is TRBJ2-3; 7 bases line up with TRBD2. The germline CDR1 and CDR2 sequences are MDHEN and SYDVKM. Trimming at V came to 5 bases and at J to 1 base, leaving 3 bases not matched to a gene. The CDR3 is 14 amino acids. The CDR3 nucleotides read TGTGCCAGCAGTCGGGCGGGGGGCACAGATACGCAGTATTTT. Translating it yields CASSRAGGTDTQYF.

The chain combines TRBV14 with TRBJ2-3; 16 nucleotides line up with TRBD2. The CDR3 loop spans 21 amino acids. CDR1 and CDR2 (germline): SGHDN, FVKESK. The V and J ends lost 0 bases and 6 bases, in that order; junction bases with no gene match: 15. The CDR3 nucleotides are TGTGCCAGCAGCCAAGATTCGGGACTAGCGGGGGGGCGAAGAAGTGGGGATACGCAGTATTTT. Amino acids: CASSQDSGLAGGRRSGDTQYF. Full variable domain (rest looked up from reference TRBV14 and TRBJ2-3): EAGVTQFPSHSVIEKGQTVTLRCDPISGHDNLYWYRRVMGKEIKFLLHFVKESKQDESGMPNNRFLAERTGGTYSTLKVQPAELEDSGVYFCASSQDSGLAGGRRSGDTQYFGPGTRLTVL.

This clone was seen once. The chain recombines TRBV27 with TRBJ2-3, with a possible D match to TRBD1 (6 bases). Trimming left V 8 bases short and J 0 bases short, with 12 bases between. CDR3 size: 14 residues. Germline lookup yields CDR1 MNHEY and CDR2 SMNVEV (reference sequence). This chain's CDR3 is CASARQVSTDTQYF. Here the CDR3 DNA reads TGTGCCAGCGCAAGACAGGTTAGCACAGATACGCAGTATTTT.

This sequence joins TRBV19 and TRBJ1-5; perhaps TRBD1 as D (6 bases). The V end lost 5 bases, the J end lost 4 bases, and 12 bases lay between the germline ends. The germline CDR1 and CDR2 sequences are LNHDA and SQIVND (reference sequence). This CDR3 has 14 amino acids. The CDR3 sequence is CASSWDTGNQPQHF. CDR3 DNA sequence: TGTGCCAGTAGTTGGGACACTGGAAATCAGCCCCAGCATTTT.

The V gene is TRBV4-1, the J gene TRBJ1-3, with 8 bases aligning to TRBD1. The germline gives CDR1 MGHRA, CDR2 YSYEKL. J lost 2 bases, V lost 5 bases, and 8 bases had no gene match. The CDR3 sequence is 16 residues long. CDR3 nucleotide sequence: TGCGCCAGCAGCGCGGCAGGGGGCGCCGCTGGAAACACCATATATTTT. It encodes CASSAAGGAAGNTIYF.

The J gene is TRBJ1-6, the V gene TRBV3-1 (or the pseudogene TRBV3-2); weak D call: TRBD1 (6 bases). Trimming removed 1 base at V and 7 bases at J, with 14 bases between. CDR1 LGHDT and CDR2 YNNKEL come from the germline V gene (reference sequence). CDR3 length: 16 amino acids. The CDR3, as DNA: TGTGCCAGCAGCCAAGGATTGGGGGGGCAGAATTCACCCCTCCACTTT. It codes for CASSQGLGGQNSPLHF.

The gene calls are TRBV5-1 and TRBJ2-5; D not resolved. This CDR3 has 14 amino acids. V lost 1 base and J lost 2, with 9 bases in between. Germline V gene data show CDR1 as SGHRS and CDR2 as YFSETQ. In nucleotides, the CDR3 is TGCGCCAGCAGCTTGTCCCTGACACAAGAGACCCAGTACTTC. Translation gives CASSLSLTQETQYF.

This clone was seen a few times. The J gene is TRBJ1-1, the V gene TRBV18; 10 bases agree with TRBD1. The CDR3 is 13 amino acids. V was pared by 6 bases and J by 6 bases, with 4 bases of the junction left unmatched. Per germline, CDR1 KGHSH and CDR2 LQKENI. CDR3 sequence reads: CASSTGGVAEAFF. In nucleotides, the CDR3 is TGTGCCAGCTCGACAGGGGGCGTCGCTGAAGCTTTCTTT.

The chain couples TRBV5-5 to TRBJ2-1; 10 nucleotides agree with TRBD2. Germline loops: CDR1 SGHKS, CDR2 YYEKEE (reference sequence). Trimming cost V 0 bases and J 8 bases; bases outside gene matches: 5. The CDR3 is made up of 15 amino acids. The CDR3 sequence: CASSLGLAGEYEQFF. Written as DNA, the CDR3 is TGTGCCAGCAGCTTGGGTCTAGCGGGGGAATATGAGCAGTTCTTC.

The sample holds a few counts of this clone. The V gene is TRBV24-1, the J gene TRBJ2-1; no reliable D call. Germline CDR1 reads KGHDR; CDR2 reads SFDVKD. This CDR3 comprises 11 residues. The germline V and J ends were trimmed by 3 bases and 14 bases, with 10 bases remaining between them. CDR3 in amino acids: CATSDRDREFF. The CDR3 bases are TGTGCCACCAGTGATCGAGATCGGGAGTTCTTC.

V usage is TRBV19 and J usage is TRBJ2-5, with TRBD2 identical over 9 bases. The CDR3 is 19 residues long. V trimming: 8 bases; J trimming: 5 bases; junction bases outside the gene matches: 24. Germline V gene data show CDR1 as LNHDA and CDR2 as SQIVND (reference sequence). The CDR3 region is CASSGNFGGLADSRETQYF. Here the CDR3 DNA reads TGTGCCAGTTCGGGGAATTTTGGGGGACTAGCTGATTCTCGGGAGACCCAGTACTTC.

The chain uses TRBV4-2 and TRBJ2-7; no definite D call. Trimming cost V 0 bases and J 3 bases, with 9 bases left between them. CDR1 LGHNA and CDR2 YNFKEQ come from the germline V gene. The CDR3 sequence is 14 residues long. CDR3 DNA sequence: TGTGCCAGCAGCCAAGATGGGCGCGACTACGAGCAGTACTTC. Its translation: CASSQDGRDYEQYF.